These 32 T cell receptor beta chains came from one sample sequenced in a study of shared clonotypes between healthy human individuals. Clones were sequenced by immunoSEQ multiplex PCR, and TCRdb holds only the in-frame ones, with some missing. The data contain hundreds of thousands of clones, 80% to 95% of them seen just once; the ten biggest clones take up 24%. Naive CD8 cells comprised CD45RO-negative, CCR7-positively selected cells, excluding terminally differentiated effector memory CD45RA+ cells. Source material: naive CD8+ T cells sorted from blood. All receptors come from a man aged 30 to 39 in good health.

The chain is built from TRBV7-9 and TRBJ2-1; no definite D call. V lost 2 bases, J lost 3 bases, and 8 bases lay in between. The CDR3 contains 14 residues. Germline CDR1 SEHNR, CDR2 FQNEAQ (reference sequence). For the CDR3, the DNA is TGTGCCAGCAGCTTAATTCCTAGCTACAATGAGCAGTTCTTC. This translates into CASSLIPSYNEQFF.

The chain is built from TRBV27 and TRBJ2-2, with D unclear. The CDR3 extends over 15 amino acids. Germline V gene lookup returns CDR1 MNHEY and CDR2 SMNVEV (reference sequence). The V end lost 5 bases, the J end lost 3 bases, and 13 bases lay between the germline ends. CDR3 in DNA: TGTGCCAGCAGTAAATCGAGCCTATACACCGGGGAGCTGTTTTTT. It specifies CASSKSSLYTGELFF.

This chain joins TRBV4-1 and TRBJ1-2; possibly TRBD1 for D (5 bases). The germline gives CDR1 MGHRA, CDR2 YSYEKL. V lost 2 bases to trimming and J lost 8 bases, with 27 bases between them. The CDR3 runs to 18 residues. This CDR3 is CASSQPHLGAKPIGGYTF. CDR3 nucleotides: TGCGCCAGCAGCCAACCTCATCTCGGGGCCAAGCCCATAGGGGGCTACACCTTC.

DNA for the CDR3: TGTGCCAGCAAGTGGGGAACATCCTACAATGAGCAGTTCTTC. This sequence encodes CASKWGTSYNEQFF. The rearrangement joins TRBV28 to TRBJ2-1, with D unresolved. Germline V lookup: CDR1 MDHEN, CDR2 SYDVKM. V was pared by 7 bases and J by 1 base, with 11 bases between. The CDR3 has 14 amino acids.

The genes are TRBV6-8 and TRBJ2-7, with D perhaps TRBD1 or TRBD2 (5 bases each). V lost 7 bases and J lost 2, with 12 bases in between. The CDR3 runs 13 residues. Germline assignment: CDR1 MNHGY and CDR2 SAAAGT. The CDR3 region has the DNA TGTGCCAGCACCGGGACGGAAACCTACGAGCAGTACTTC. It yields the protein CASTGTETYEQYF.

V usage is TRBV5-5 and J usage is TRBJ2-2, with D unclear. This CDR3 is 13 amino acids long. Germline V gives CDR1 SGHKS, CDR2 YYEKEE (reference sequence). V lost 4 bases and J lost 2, with 6 bases in between. CDR3 amino acids: CASSPANTGELFF. Here the CDR3 DNA reads TGTGCCAGCAGCCCCGCAAACACCGGGGAGCTGTTTTTT. Using reference TRBV5-5 and TRBJ2-2 for the parts outside the CDR3, the full variable domain is DAGVTQSPTHLIKTRGQQVTLRCSPISGHKSVSWYQQVLGQGPQFIFQYYEKEERGRGNFPDRFSARQFPNYSSELNVNALLLGDSALYLCASSPANTGELFFGEGSRLTVL.

In the case of this clone: The junction does not match germline at one end; this may be a read error. V is TRBV29-1 and J is TRBJ2-7; D remains ambiguous. The CDR3 length is 12 residues. CDR1 and CDR2 (germline): SQVTM, ANQGSEA. The CDR3 sequence is CSVQDNSYEQYF. The CDR3 nucleotides read TGCAGCGTTCAAGACAACTCCTACGAGCAGTACTTC.

This clone was detected once. This rearrangement joins TRBV7-9 to TRBJ1-4, with D unclear. The CDR3 length is 15 residues. Germline CDR1 reads SEHNR; CDR2 reads FQNEAQ (reference sequence). V lost 4 bases to trimming and J lost 4 bases, with 13 bases between them. For the CDR3, the DNA is TGTGCCAGCAGCTATTGGGCGGAGAATAATGAAAAACTGTTTTTT. Translated: CASSYWAENNEKLFF. The whole variable domain, filled in from reference TRBV7-9 and TRBJ1-4, reads DTGVSQNPRHKITKRGQNVTFRCDPISEHNRLYWYRQTLGQGPEFLTYFQNEAQLEKSRLLSDRFSAERPKGSFSTLEIQRTEQGDSAMYLCASSYWAENNEKLFFGSGTQLSVL.

Comment on this clone: Different DNA sequences within this sample yield the same CDR3. The chain is built from TRBV2 and TRBJ2-1; 12 nucleotides align to TRBD2. The CDR3 runs 14 residues. The V gene's germline CDR1 is SNHLY and CDR2 FYNNEI. V was clipped by 6 bases and J by 4 bases; unmatched bases: 1. The CDR3 spells CASSGTSGYNEQFF. In DNA form, the CDR3 reads TGTGCCAGCAGCGGGACTAGCGGGTACAATGAGCAGTTCTTC.

V gene TRBV11-2 combines with J gene TRBJ2-7; 8 bases line up with TRBD2. J lost 6 bases, V lost 5 bases, and 12 bases had no gene match. Germline CDR1 reads SGHAT; CDR2 reads FQNNGV. The length of the CDR3 is 15 residues. CDR3 in DNA: TGTGCCAGCAGCCCATACACTAGCGGAGTAATCGAGCAGTACTTC. This codes for CASSPYTSGVIEQYF.

The chain carries TRBV30 and TRBJ2-3, with 8 positions matching TRBD1. The junction had 13 bases not matched to a gene; V was cut back by 5 bases and J by 6 bases. From germline, CDR1 is GTSNPN and CDR2 SVGIG (reference sequence). This CDR3 spans 15 amino acids. The CDR3 region has the DNA TGTGCCTGGCAATCGGGTCAGGGGGCGAAGGATACGCAGTATTTT. It codes for CAWQSGQGAKDTQYF.

In regard to this clone: Other DNA sequences within the sample encode an identical CDR3. The chain recombines TRBV5-1 with TRBJ2-1, with TRBD1 as a possible D gene (6 bases). The germline V gene has CDR1 SGHRS and CDR2 YFSETQ. V shed 0 bases and J shed 5 bases, with 9 bases lying between them. The CDR3 is made up of 14 amino acids. This CDR3 reads CASSLAGTNNEQFF. In DNA, the CDR3 is TGCGCCAGCAGCTTGGCAGGGACAAACAATGAGCAGTTCTTC.

As regards this clone: Compared with germline, one end of the junction differs, possibly owing to a read error. The chain uses TRBV11-3 and TRBJ2-1; a possible D gene is TRBD2 (6 bases). This CDR3 has 14 residues. Germline assignment: CDR1 SGHNT and CDR2 YENEEA. CDR3 DNA sequence: TGTGCCAGCAGCTTAGGGGACTCCCACAATGAGCAGTTCTTC. It encodes CASSLGDSHNEQFF.

The V call is TRBV27, the J call TRBJ2-7; 11 bases match TRBD2. Unmatched junction bases numbered 3, after V lost 5 bases and J lost 6 bases. This CDR3 has 13 residues. CDR1 and CDR2 (germline): MNHEY, SMNVEV (reference sequence). The CDR3 nucleotides read TGTGCCAGCAGTACTAGCGGGAGAAGCGAGCAGTACTTC. Protein: CASSTSGRSEQYF.

The V call is TRBV4-3, the J call TRBJ2-7; TRBD1 aligns across 9 bases. The CDR3 loop spans 15 amino acids. CDR1 is LGHNA, CDR2 YSLEER, per germline. V lost 3 bases and J lost 4; bases outside the gene matches: 7. CDR3 loop: CASSHSGTGRYEQYF. The CDR3 DNA reads TGCGCCAGCAGCCACTCCGGGACAGGGAGGTACGAGCAGTACTTC.

The chain joins TRBV15 to TRBJ2-7; D unclear. The CDR3 runs 15 residues. V gave up 0 bases and J gave up 3 bases, with 12 bases separating them. Germline V lookup: CDR1 LNHNV, CDR2 YYDKDF (reference sequence). DNA of the CDR3: TGTGCCACCAGCAGAGATCAAGATTTCGGCTACGAGCAGTACTTC. Its protein product is CATSRDQDFGYEQYF.

The chain has TRBV5-5 and TRBJ1-5, with TRBD1 as a possible D gene (5 bases). The CDR3 is made up of 13 amino acids. Germline-derived CDR1 and CDR2 are SGHKS and YYEKEE (reference sequence). V shed 2 bases and J shed 4 bases, with 7 bases lying between them. CDR3 bases: TGTGCCAGCAGCTTCCGGGGGAATCAGCCCCAGCATTTT. This translates into CASSFRGNQPQHF.

The V call is TRBV7-8, the J call TRBJ1-3; possible D gene TRBD1, 5 bases. The germline gives CDR1 SGHVS, CDR2 FQNEAQ. Trimming pared 5 bases from V and 0 bases from J, leaving 17 bases between. CDR3 size: 17 residues. This CDR3 reads CASSRDRLITSGNTIYF. The CDR3 DNA is TGTGCCAGCAGCCGGGACCGGCTCATTACCTCTGGAAACACCATATATTTT.

The V gene is TRBV14, the J gene TRBJ2-1, with 13 bases fitting TRBD2. V was clipped by 4 bases and J by 3 bases; unmatched bases: 3. This CDR3 is 16 amino acids long. Germline V CDR1 and CDR2: SGHDN, FVKESK. The CDR3 protein is CASSPRLAGGYNEQFF. The CDR3 DNA follows: TGTGCCAGCAGCCCCAGACTAGCGGGAGGCTACAATGAGCAGTTCTTC.

The V and J genes are TRBV27 and TRBJ2-7, with 9 bases matching TRBD2. The CDR3 loop spans 12 amino acids. From germline, CDR1 is MNHEY and CDR2 SMNVEV (reference sequence). V lost 10 bases and J lost 4; bases outside the gene matches: 5. This CDR3 reads CATGLAGYEQYF. CDR3 nucleotide sequence: TGTGCCACGGGACTAGCTGGGTACGAGCAGTACTTC.

This rearrangement joins TRBV7-6 to TRBJ2-7; 9 bases fit TRBD1. Germline CDR1 reads SGHVS; CDR2 reads FNYEAQ. Unmatched junction bases numbered 7, after V lost 5 bases and J lost 5 bases. The CDR3 contains 14 residues. The CDR3 nucleotides are TGTGCCAGCAGCAGCCGGGACAGGGACCACGAGCAGTACTTC. Translation gives CASSSRDRDHEQYF. The whole variable domain, remainder taken from reference TRBV7-6 and TRBJ2-7, is GAGVSQSPRYKVTKRGQDVALRCDPISGHVSLYWYRQALGQGPEFLTYFNYEAQQDKSGLPNDRFSAERPEGSISTLTIQRTEQRDSAMYRCASSSRDRDHEQYFGPGTRLTVT.

The chain couples TRBV2 to TRBJ2-1; D not resolved. The germline gives CDR1 SNHLY, CDR2 FYNNEI. Trimming stripped 8 bases from V and 3 bases from J, with 17 bases between. The CDR3 runs 15 residues. CDR3 coding DNA: TGTGCCAGCGGGGAAGCTGGTTCGGTCTACAATGAGCAGTTCTTC. Translating it yields CASGEAGSVYNEQFF.

This clone has just a few counts. The rearrangement joins TRBV6-5 to TRBJ1-5; unclear D gene. V lost 1 base, J lost 5 bases, and 9 bases lay in between. CDR1 and CDR2 from the germline V gene are MNHEY and SVGAGI. The CDR3 extends over 14 amino acids. CDR3 nucleotides: TGTGCCAGCAGTTACTACGGGGTGGATCAGCCCCAGCATTTT. It yields the protein CASSYYGVDQPQHF.

With respect to this clone: An end of the junction differs from the germline gene, which may be a read error. V and J are TRBV2 and TRBJ2-1, with D perhaps TRBD1 (5 bases). Per the germline V gene, CDR1 is SNHLY and CDR2 is FYNNEI. The CDR3 runs 11 residues. Here the CDR3 reads CASKPRASELF. The CDR3 DNA reads as TGTGCCAGCAAACCCAGGGCGTCCGAGCTCTTC.

The CDR3 bases are TGTGCCAGCTCACCACCTGACAGGGGGGTTCCGGGCCACGAGCAGTACTTC. Its protein product is CASSPPDRGVPGHEQYF. The chain joins TRBV18 to TRBJ2-7, with 9 bases lining up with TRBD1. Looked up from germline, CDR1 is KGHSH and CDR2 is LQKENI. There are 17 residues in the CDR3. The junction had 11 bases not matched to a gene; V was cut back by 0 bases and J by 5 bases.

The chain has TRBV10-3 and TRBJ1-2; 8 positions agree with TRBD1. From germline, CDR1 is ENHRY and CDR2 SYGVKD. Losses at the gene ends were 7 bases for V and 6 bases for J; bases not matched to a gene: 7. The CDR3 totals 13 residues. CDR3 DNA sequence: TGTGCCATCACAGGGGGCGCAGGGGATGGCTACACCTTC. Its translation is CAITGGAGDGYTF.

As to this clone: This CDR3 is also generated by other DNA sequences in the sample. V and J are TRBV29-1 and TRBJ2-7; 14 bases line up with TRBD2. Trimming at V came to 4 bases and at J to 4 bases, leaving 3 bases not matched to a gene. The germline gives CDR1 SQVTM, CDR2 ANQGSEA. The length of the CDR3 is 14 residues. The CDR3 loop reads CSVGGTSGSYEQYF. The CDR3 DNA reads TGCAGCGTTGGCGGGACTAGCGGGAGTTACGAGCAGTACTTC.

This clone has just one count. This rearrangement joins TRBV19 to TRBJ1-4; possibly TRBD1 for D (5 bases). This CDR3 is 14 amino acids long. CDR1 LNHDA and CDR2 SQIVND come from the germline V gene (reference sequence). The V gene lost 4 bases and the J gene lost 7 bases, with 13 bases spanning the gap. CDR3 sequence: CASSTLRGPEKLFF. Here the CDR3 DNA reads TGTGCCAGTAGTACCTTAAGGGGCCCTGAAAAACTGTTTTTT. The complete variable domain, with remaining parts taken from reference TRBV19 and TRBJ1-4, reads DGGITQSPKYLFRKEGQNVTLSCEQNLNHDAMYWYRQDPGQGLRLIYYSQIVNDFQKGDIAEGYSVSREKKESFPLTVTSAQKNPTAFYLCASSTLRGPEKLFFGSGTQLSVL.

The chain combines TRBV28 with TRBJ2-7, with D possibly matching TRBD1 (6 bases). The CDR3 covers 16 residues. The V end was cut by 3 bases, the J end by 3 bases, with 18 bases between. Germline loops: CDR1 MDHEN, CDR2 SYDVKM. The CDR3 loop reads CASSFRGQSYIYEQYF. CDR3 in DNA: TGTGCCAGCAGTTTCCGCGGACAGTCCTACATCTACGAGCAGTACTTC.

This clone was detected a few times. The sample holds other DNA sequences that translate to the same CDR3. V gene TRBV5-4 combines with J gene TRBJ2-1; 8 nucleotides line up with TRBD2. The germline gives CDR1 SGHNT, CDR2 YYREEE (reference sequence). V shed 3 bases and J 5 bases; nucleotides not matched to a gene: 1. The CDR3 is 13 amino acids. The DNA of the CDR3 is TGTGCCAGCAGCTCGGGACTAGACAATGAGCAGTTCTTC. This codes for CASSSGLDNEQFF.

V usage is TRBV28 and J usage is TRBJ2-7, with 10 bases identical to TRBD1. In germline, CDR1 is MDHEN, CDR2 SYDVKM. The junction had 4 bases not matched to a gene; V was cut back by 3 bases and J by 5 bases. CDR3 length: 14 amino acids. CDR3 region: CASSFDRGHDEQYF. The CDR3 coding sequence is TGTGCCAGCAGTTTTGACAGGGGGCACGACGAGCAGTACTTC.

The CDR3 loop is CASSPRGRGQETQYF. The CDR3 bases are TGTGCCAGCAGCCCCAGGGGCAGGGGGCAAGAGACCCAGTACTTC. The chain couples TRBV13 to TRBJ2-5; 7 bases line up with TRBD1. The CDR3 has 15 residues. The V segment lost 5 bases and the J segment 2 bases; nucleotides outside the gene matches: 8. Germline CDR1 PRHDT, CDR2 FYEKMQ (reference sequence).